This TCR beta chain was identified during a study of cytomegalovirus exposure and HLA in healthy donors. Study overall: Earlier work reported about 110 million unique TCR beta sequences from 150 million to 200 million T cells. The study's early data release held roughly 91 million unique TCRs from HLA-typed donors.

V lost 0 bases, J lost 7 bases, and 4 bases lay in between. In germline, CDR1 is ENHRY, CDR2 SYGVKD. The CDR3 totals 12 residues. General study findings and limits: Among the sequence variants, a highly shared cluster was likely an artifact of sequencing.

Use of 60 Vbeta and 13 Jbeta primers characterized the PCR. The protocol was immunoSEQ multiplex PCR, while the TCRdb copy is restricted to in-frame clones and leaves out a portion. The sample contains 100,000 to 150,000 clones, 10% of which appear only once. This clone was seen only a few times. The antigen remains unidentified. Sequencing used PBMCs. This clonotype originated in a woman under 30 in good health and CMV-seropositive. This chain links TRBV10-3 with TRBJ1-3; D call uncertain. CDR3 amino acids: CAISESQNTIYF. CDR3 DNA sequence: TGTGCCATCAGTGAGTCGCAGAACACCATATATTTT.